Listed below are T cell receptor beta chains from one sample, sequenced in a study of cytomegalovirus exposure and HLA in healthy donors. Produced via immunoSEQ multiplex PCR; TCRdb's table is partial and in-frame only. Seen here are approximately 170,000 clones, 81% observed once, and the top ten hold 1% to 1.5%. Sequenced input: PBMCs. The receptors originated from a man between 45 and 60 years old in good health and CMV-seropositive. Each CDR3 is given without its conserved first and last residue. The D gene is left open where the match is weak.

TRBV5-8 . ASSLDRLDEQF
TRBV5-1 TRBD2 ASSSGPGGEQF
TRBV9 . ASSVGGLSYGYT
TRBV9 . ASSVDSSTDTQY
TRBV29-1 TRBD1 SVVSSRTGGYYGYT
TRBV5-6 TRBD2 ASSIPGTRLQEQY
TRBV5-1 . ASSFAKADVLEAF
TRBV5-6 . ASSLYDIRGTEAF
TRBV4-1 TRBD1 ASSQGPAGRGRRNTGELF
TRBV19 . ASSTQTGGNEKLF
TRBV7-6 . ASSLRRDTQY
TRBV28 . ASVAGTDTQY
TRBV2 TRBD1 ASRGQGESPLH
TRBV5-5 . ASSLDPSSTEAF
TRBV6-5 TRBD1 ASTREGALGKAF
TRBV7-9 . ASSPGLVQEGTNEKLF
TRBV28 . ASSLLASTDTQY
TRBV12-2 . ASRLEGEKETSGGDTGELF
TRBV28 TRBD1 ASSLTGTSNYGYT
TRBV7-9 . ASSSGGTYGYT
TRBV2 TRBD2 ASGTSGGAEETQY
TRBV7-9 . ASSLGRQSYGYT
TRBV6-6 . ASSSPPGEQY
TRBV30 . AWQGVDTGELF
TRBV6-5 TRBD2 ASTPAGIYNEQF
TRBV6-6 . ASRPQGTGNTIY
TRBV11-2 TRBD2 ASSLGLDNEQF
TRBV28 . ASSLSKTRVGYT
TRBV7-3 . ASSALTRDTQY
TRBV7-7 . ASSLVAGAEAF
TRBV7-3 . ASSPDSMGNTGELF
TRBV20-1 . SATGNYGYT
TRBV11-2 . ASSYGTWELF
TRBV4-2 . ASSQDNPVERANTGELF
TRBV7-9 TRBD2 ASSLLAGGRELF
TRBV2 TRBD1 ASRETGNYNSPLH
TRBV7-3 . ASSVAGPGSNSPLH
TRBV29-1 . SGYSFDEQY
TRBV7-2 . ASSLVPLTSYSSGNTIY
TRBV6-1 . ASAPVRGPYEQY
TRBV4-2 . ASSQNLPGQNTGELF
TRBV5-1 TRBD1 ASRVQGELTDTQY
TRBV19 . ASSMGGAFKPQH
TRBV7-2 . ASSLWESADVSTDTQY
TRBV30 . AWSRLVEGTDTQY
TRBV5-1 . ASSLDSSNQPQH
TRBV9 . ASSVDLRSQETQY
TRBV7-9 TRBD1 ASSFPTGGETQY